The rows below give T cell receptor beta chains drawn from one sample of a study of T cell responses to AZD1222 COVID-19 vaccine. Clones were sequenced by immunoSEQ multiplex PCR, and TCRdb holds only the in-frame ones, with some missing. The table records roughly 90,000 clones, around nine tenths of them present only once. The source material was peripheral blood, sampled on day 0 of MenACWY control vaccination. The receptors shown here come from an adult in good health. CDR3s include the opening cysteine and the closing phenylalanine or tryptophan. D genes are given only for firm matches. A row's size may be missing; if present it is once, few, many or a size class.

size | J | D | V | DNA | CDR3
once | TRBJ2-1 | - | TRBV29-1 | TGCAGCGTTGACCGGGGTTCCTACAATGAGCAGTTCTTC | CSVDRGSYNEQFF
- | TRBJ2-1 | TRBD2 | TRBV18 | TGTGCCAGCTCACCACGATCAGCGGGAGACTCGAATGAGCAGTTCTTC | CASSPRSAGDSNEQFF
- | TRBJ1-1 | TRBD1 | TRBV11-2 | TGTGCCAGCAGCTTCCAGGGGGAGACAAAAGCTTTCTTT | CASSFQGETKAFF
once | TRBJ2-7 | - | TRBV6-1 | TGTGCCAGCAGTGAAGCGGTCCGGGCATATCACGAGCAGTACTTC | CASSEAVRAYHEQYF
- | TRBJ1-4 | - | TRBV7-2 | TGTGCCAGCAGCACCTCCAGGGGTCAAAATGAAAAACTGTTTTTT | CASSTSRGQNEKLFF
- | TRBJ2-1 | TRBD1 | TRBV24-1 | TGTGCCACCAGGGGGACAGGGGAAAACAATGAGCAGTTCTTC | CATRGTGENNEQFF
- | TRBJ2-5 | - | TRBV12-3/TRBV12-4 | TGTGCCAGCAGTGAAGGAGAGACCCAGTACTTC | CASSEGETQYF
- | TRBJ1-2 | - | TRBV9 | TGTGCCAGCAGCCCAGATCAGGGAGGTGGCTACACCTTC | CASSPDQGGGYTF
- | TRBJ1-2 | - | TRBV28 | TGTGCCAGCAGTTTAGGAGGGGCCTATGGCTACACCTTC | CASSLGGAYGYTF
- | TRBJ1-3 | - | TRBV9 | TGTGCCAGCAGCGTAGAGGAAAACACCATATATTTT | CASSVEENTIYF
- | TRBJ1-5 | - | TRBV19 | TGTGCCAGTAGTACGGCTACTTTTAGCCAGGGGCAGCCCCAGCATTTT | CASSTATFSQGQPQHF
- | TRBJ1-1 | - | TRBV11-2 | TGTGCCAGCAGCTTAGAAGCCAGTGGCACTGAAGCTTTCTTT | CASSLEASGTEAFF
few | TRBJ2-2 | - | TRBV7-3 | TGTGCCAGCAGCTTAACATGGCCCACCGGGGAGCTGTTTTTT | CASSLTWPTGELFF
- | TRBJ1-3 | TRBD1 | TRBV7-3 | TGTGCCAGCAGCACAGGGGTTGGAAACACCATATATTTT | CASSTGVGNTIYF
- | TRBJ2-1 | TRBD1 | TRBV6-5 | TGTGCCAGCAGTTACAATAACGGGGCAGGGGGCAATGAGCAGTTCTTC | CASSYNNGAGGNEQFF
- | TRBJ2-3 | - | TRBV24-1 | TGTGCCACCAGTGATACCGCCGGACGGCCAGATACGCAGTATTTT | CATSDTAGRPDTQYF
- | TRBJ2-7 | - | TRBV6-2/TRBV6-3 | TGTGCCAGCAGTTACTCGAAGATCCGCGAGAAGTACTTC | CASSYSKIREKYF
- | TRBJ1-5 | - | TRBV27 | TGTGCCAGCAGTTTATCACCCAATCAGCCCCAGCATTTT | CASSLSPNQPQHF
- | TRBJ2-1 | - | TRBV9 | TGTGCCAGCAGCGTAGCTTGGAATGAGCAGTTCTTC | CASSVAWNEQFF
once | TRBJ1-1 | - | TRBV7-9 | TGTGCCAGCAAACTGGACGCGAACACTGAAGCTTTCTTT | CASKLDANTEAFF
- | TRBJ1-5 | TRBD1 | TRBV19 | TGTGCCAGTAGTATCAAGGCCGGGACAGGGGATGGCCAGCCCCAGCATTTT | CASSIKAGTGDGQPQHF
- | TRBJ2-7 | - | TRBV6-6 | TGTGCCAGCCTTTCGTCAGGGAACGAGCAGTACTTC | CASLSSGNEQYF
- | TRBJ2-3 | - | TRBV10-3 | TGTGCCATCAGTACTTCGACTAGCACAGATACGCAGTATTTT | CAISTSTSTDTQYF
- | TRBJ2-6 | - | TRBV18 | TGTGCCAGCCAGGGGGGTTCTGGGGCCAACGTCCTGACTTTC | CASQGGSGANVLTF
once | TRBJ1-2 | TRBD1 | TRBV11-1 | TGTGCCAGCAGCGCCCCGGGGACAGGGGTGTATGGCTACACCTTC | CASSAPGTGVYGYTF
- | TRBJ1-1 | TRBD1 | TRBV5-1 | TGCGCCAGCAGCGCGGACAGGGGCCTAGGGTCTGAAGCTTTCTTT | CASSADRGLGSEAFF
- | TRBJ2-7 | TRBD1 | TRBV10-1 | TGCGCCAGCAGTAAGTCCGGGACAGGGGCCTACGAGCAGTACTTC | CASSKSGTGAYEQYF
- | TRBJ2-3 | - | TRBV12-3/TRBV12-4 | TGTGCCAGCAGTCCCCGCACAGATACGCAGTATTTT | CASSPRTDTQYF
once | TRBJ2-7 | - | TRBV9 | TGTGCCAGCAGCGTAGGAACAGTCTCCTACGAGCAGTACTTC | CASSVGTVSYEQYF
once | TRBJ2-2 | TRBD2 | TRBV3-1/TRBV3-2 | TGTGCCAGCAGCCATCCAGCGGGGGGGAACACCGGGGAGCTGTTTTTT | CASSHPAGGNTGELFF
- | TRBJ2-7 | - | TRBV27 | TGTGCCAGCAGTTTTTCAGGGGTGGGCTCCTACGAGCAGTACTTC | CASSFSGVGSYEQYF